This T cell receptor beta chain was documented in a study of blood T cell repertoires in COVID-19. Some clones are missing from TCRdb's copy, which holds only in-frame ones; the method was immunoSEQ multiplex PCR. This table holds 230,000 or so clones, 85% to 90% found once. Patients from Seattle were sampled longitudinally, starting during active infection. V lost 8 bases to trimming and J lost 4 bases; unmatched junction nucleotides: 5. This CDR3 spans 14 amino acids. Germline V gene sequence: CDR1 MNHEY, CDR2 SMNVEV (reference sequence). This chain connects TRBV27 to TRBJ2-5, with 12 bases lining up with TRBD2. This receptor was obtained from a woman aged 55-69 years with COVID-19, enrolled during active disease. Sequencing input: peripheral blood. CDR3 sequence reads: CASGLAGIRETQYF. The CDR3 DNA is TGTGCCAGCGGACTAGCGGGGATTAGAGAGACCCAGTACTTC.